Listed below are T cell receptor beta chains from one sample, sequenced in a study of blood T cell repertoires in COVID-19. Produced via immunoSEQ multiplex PCR; TCRdb's table is partial and in-frame only. The sample consists of 90,000 to 100,000 clones, about 85% of them appearing once. The sequencing sample was made of peripheral blood. All receptors come from a man between 70 and 80 years old with acute or convalescent COVID-19. Each CDR3 is given with its conserved first and last residue. A D gene is named only where the DNA matches it firmly. Where a row states a size, it is once, few, many or the class of an expanded clone; other rows omit it.

NA | TRBJ1-2 | NA | TRBV18 | CASVQGRYGYTF | TGTGCCAGCGTACAGGGACGCTATGGCTACACCTTC
NA | TRBJ2-1 | NA | TRBV3-1/TRBV3-2 | CASSRWQGFKNEQFF | TGTGCCAGCAGCCGATGGCAGGGTTTTAAGAATGAGCAGTTCTTC
NA | TRBJ2-3 | NA | TRBV7-2 | CASNSAIYSTDTQYF | TGTGCCAGCAATTCAGCGATTTACAGCACAGATACGCAGTATTTT
NA | TRBJ1-6 | NA | TRBV18 | CASSSGSANPLHF | TGTGCCAGCTCATCCGGCAGCGCGAATCCCCTCCACTTT
NA | TRBJ2-1 | NA | TRBV5-1 | CASSLAPSGVNEQFF | TGCGCCAGCAGCTTGGCCCCTTCGGGAGTAAATGAGCAGTTCTTC
NA | TRBJ1-1 | TRBD1 | TRBV3-1/TRBV3-2 | CASSHRDRGTTEAFF | TGTGCCAGCAGCCACCGGGACAGGGGTACCACTGAAGCTTTCTTT
NA | TRBJ2-1 | NA | TRBV6-5 | CASSYSPDSYNEQFF | TGTGCCAGCAGTTACTCCCCGGACAGCTACAATGAGCAGTTCTTC
NA | TRBJ2-1 | TRBD2 | TRBV11-2 | CASSLARLVAGGSYNEQFF | TGTGCCAGCAGCTTAGCCCGGTTGGTAGCGGGGGGGTCCTACAATGAGCAGTTCTTC
NA | TRBJ1-6 | TRBD1 | TRBV3-1/TRBV3-2 | CASSQVTVRQGGPLHF | TGTGCCAGCAGCCAAGTTACGGTACGACAGGGGGGACCCCTCCACTTT
NA | TRBJ1-4 | NA | TRBV19 | CASSIQSNEKLFF | TGTGCCAGTAGTATCCAGTCTAATGAAAAACTGTTTTTT
few | TRBJ1-5 | NA | TRBV6-4 | CASSASLNQPQHF | TGTGCCAGCAGTGCAAGCCTCAATCAGCCCCAGCATTTT
once | TRBJ2-2 | NA | TRBV11-2 | CASSPGSGNTGELFF | TGTGCCAGCAGCCCAGGTTCAGGGAACACCGGGGAGCTGTTTTTT
NA | TRBJ2-5 | NA | TRBV6-6 | CASSYGSETQYF | TGTGCCAGCAGTTACGGGAGCGAGACCCAGTACTTC
NA | TRBJ1-2 | TRBD1 | TRBV28 | CASSTGGAFHGYTF | TGTGCCAGCAGTACAGGGGGCGCGTTCCATGGCTACACCTTC
NA | TRBJ2-3 | NA | TRBV11-2 | CASSFSPGDGDTQYF | TGTGCCAGCAGCTTTTCCCCGGGGGATGGGGATACGCAGTATTTT
NA | TRBJ2-7 | TRBD1 | TRBV14 | CASSSWDRGPYEQYF | TGTGCCAGCAGCTCTTGGGACAGGGGGCCCTACGAGCAGTACTTC
once | TRBJ1-3 | NA | TRBV5-1 | CASSLWGDHSGNTIYF | TGCGCCAGCAGCTTGTGGGGGGATCACTCTGGAAACACCATATATTTT
NA | TRBJ2-7 | NA | TRBV19 | CASSIGTDYEQYF | TGTGCCAGTAGTATAGGAACAGATTACGAGCAGTACTTC
NA | TRBJ2-2 | NA | TRBV6-1 | CASSELAGSNTGELFF | TGTGCCAGCAGTGAATTGGCAGGGTCGAACACCGGGGAGCTGTTTTTT
NA | TRBJ2-1 | TRBD1 | TRBV7-9 | CASSLAPPGGNEQFF | TGTGCCAGCAGCTTAGCGCCGCCAGGGGGCAATGAGCAGTTCTTC
NA | TRBJ1-5 | TRBD1 | TRBV5-1 | CASSLGGQTNQPQHF | TGCGCCAGCAGCTTGGGGGGACAGACCAATCAGCCCCAGCATTTT
NA | TRBJ2-1 | TRBD2 | TRBV3-1/TRBV3-2 | CASSRDSGGAKNEQFF | TGTGCCAGCAGCCGAGATAGCGGGGGGGCCAAAAATGAGCAGTTCTTC
NA | TRBJ2-1 | NA | TRBV6-6 | CASSSPRGSIANEQFF | TGTGCCAGCAGTTCCCCTAGGGGGTCTATTGCCAATGAGCAGTTCTTC
NA | TRBJ2-5 | NA | TRBV9 | CASSVANRQETQYF | TGTGCCAGCAGCGTAGCTAACAGACAAGAGACCCAGTACTTC
NA | TRBJ2-1 | TRBD2 | TRBV5-1 | CASSAVIAGGRNEQFF | TGCGCCAGCAGCGCAGTAATAGCGGGGGGGCGTAATGAGCAGTTCTTC
NA | TRBJ1-2 | NA | TRBV29-1 | CSVDLTGDYGYTF | TGCAGCGTCGACTTGACAGGAGACTATGGCTACACCTTC
few | TRBJ2-1 | NA | TRBV7-2 | CASSLAQGAYNEQFF | TGTGCCAGCAGCTTAGCCCAGGGCGCCTACAATGAGCAGTTCTTC
NA | TRBJ2-5 | NA | TRBV29-1 | CSVVAPLGGPGTQYF | TGCAGCGTCGTAGCCCCCCTCGGCGGCCCGGGGACCCAGTACTTC
NA | TRBJ1-1 | NA | TRBV12-3/TRBV12-4 | CASSLAYSEAFF | TGTGCCAGCAGTTTAGCGTACAGTGAAGCTTTCTTT
NA | TRBJ1-2 | NA | TRBV28 | CASSLRQDYGYTF | TGTGCCAGCAGTTTAAGGCAGGACTATGGCTACACCTTC
NA | TRBJ1-3 | NA | TRBV30 | CAWINSGGNTIYF | TGTGCCTGGATTAACAGCGGCGGAAACACCATATATTTT
NA | TRBJ2-7 | TRBD1 | TRBV6-6 | CASRDRGFNEQYF | TGTGCCAGCAGAGACAGGGGTTTCAACGAGCAGTACTTC
NA | TRBJ1-1 | NA | TRBV7-9 | CASSQVAEAFF | TGTGCCAGCAGCCAGGTGGCTGAAGCTTTCTTT
NA | TRBJ2-5 | TRBD2 | TRBV5-4 | CASSTSGGQETQYF | TGTGCCAGCAGTACTAGCGGGGGACAAGAGACCCAGTACTTC
NA | TRBJ2-1 | TRBD2 | TRBV9 | CASSVGGGLDGYNEQFF | TGTGCCAGCAGCGTAGGAGGCGGACTAGATGGTTACAATGAGCAGTTCTTC
NA | TRBJ2-7 | TRBD2 | TRBV20-1 | CSASLLAGGLEQYF | TGCAGTGCTAGTCTACTAGCGGGGGGGCTCGAGCAGTACTTC
NA | TRBJ1-1 | NA | TRBV6-5 | CASSWSGSTEAFF | TGTGCCAGCAGTTGGTCGGGGAGCACTGAAGCTTTCTTT
NA | TRBJ2-2 | NA | TRBV2 | CATRLVSTGELFF | TGTGCCACCCGACTCGTTTCCACCGGGGAGCTGTTTTTT
NA | TRBJ1-2 | NA | TRBV20-1 | CSASFGQLANYGYTF | TGCAGTGCTAGTTTTGGACAGTTAGCTAACTATGGCTACACCTTC
NA | TRBJ1-2 | NA | TRBV23-1 | CASTLRTGANYGYTF | TGCGCCAGCACCCTCCGAACCGGGGCTAACTATGGCTACACCTTC
NA | TRBJ2-1 | TRBD2 | TRBV11-2 | CASSSPEGSGGARVNEQFF | TGTGCCAGCAGCTCCCCGGAGGGTAGCGGGGGGGCCAGGGTTAATGAGCAGTTCTTC
NA | TRBJ2-2 | TRBD2 | TRBV14 | CASSRTSGATAGELFF | TGTGCCAGCAGCCGGACTAGCGGGGCTACAGCCGGGGAGCTGTTTTTT
NA | TRBJ2-2 | TRBD1 | TRBV7-7 | CAGTGPNGPNTGELFF | TGTGCCGGGACAGGGCCGAACGGCCCGAACACCGGGGAGCTGTTTTTT
NA | TRBJ2-1 | TRBD1 | TRBV2 | CASRGQGALGNEQFF | TGTGCCAGCAGAGGACAGGGGGCCTTAGGGAATGAGCAGTTCTTC
NA | TRBJ2-5 | TRBD1 | TRBV30 | CAWGNRGRETQYF | TGTGCCTGGGGTAACAGGGGGCGAGAGACCCAGTACTTC
NA | TRBJ2-7 | TRBD1 | TRBV7-9 | CASTTTGGSYEQYF | TGTGCCAGCACCACGACAGGGGGTTCCTACGAGCAGTACTTC
NA | TRBJ1-1 | NA | TRBV4-1 | CASSQDNRGSGEAFF | TGCGCCAGCAGCCAAGATAATAGAGGATCGGGTGAAGCTTTCTTT
NA | TRBJ2-1 | TRBD2 | TRBV5-4 | CASSFSGGAYNEQFF | TGTGCCAGCAGCTTTAGCGGGGGGGCTTACAATGAGCAGTTCTTC
NA | TRBJ2-2 | TRBD2 | TRBV5-4 | CASSSGGLAGGLTGELFF | TGTGCCAGCAGCTCGGGAGGACTAGCGGGGGGGCTCACCGGGGAGCTGTTTTTT
few | TRBJ2-5 | TRBD2 | TRBV7-9 | CASSLGTSVIQETQYF | TGTGCCAGCAGCCTCGGGACTAGCGTCATACAAGAGACCCAGTACTTC
NA | TRBJ1-2 | NA | TRBV18 | CASSPPGPTGGYTF | TGTGCCAGCTCACCACCGGGCCCCACAGGGGGCTACACCTTC
NA | TRBJ1-6 | NA | TRBV2 | CASNIPGLDNNSPLHF | TGTGCCAGCAATATACCGGGACTCGACAACAATTCACCCCTCCACTTT
NA | TRBJ1-1 | TRBD1 | TRBV6-6 | CASSPGQVNTEAFF | TGTGCCAGCAGCCCCGGACAGGTGAACACTGAAGCTTTCTTT
NA | TRBJ1-3 | TRBD1 | TRBV2 | CASSEAGTGTVSGNTIYF | TGTGCCAGCAGTGAAGCGGGTACCGGGACAGTCTCTGGAAACACCATATATTTT
NA | TRBJ2-7 | TRBD2 | TRBV10-2 | CASSDPTSGGANYEQYF | TGCGCCAGCAGTGATCCGACTAGCGGGGGGGCCAATTACGAGCAGTACTTC